This T cell receptor beta chain was documented in a study of T-cell reconstitution after alpha-beta-depleted transplantation in children. Unique molecular identifiers were incorporated when the TCRbeta library was constructed. TCRdb fed the PCR reads into MiXCR, producing one record per CDR3 protein. The table includes about 400,000 distinct CDR3 sequences, roughly 22% detected once. In this sample, this clonotype turned up a few times. The CDR3 covers 14 residues. Germline V gives CDR1 KGHDR, CDR2 SFDVKD. Trimming left V 4 bases short and J 0 bases short, with 7 bases between. This receptor was identified in a human donor who donated a stem cell graft to a child with acute myeloid leukemia. The starting material was PBMCs from the stem cell graft donor, obtained from the stem cell graft. The V gene is TRBV24-1, the J gene TRBJ2-3; D is unresolved. The CDR3 loop reads CATSEVSSTDTQYF. The CDR3, as DNA: TGTGCCACCAGTGAGGTTTCTAGCACAGATACGCAGTATTTT.